Shown below are 27 T cell receptor beta chains from a single sample sequenced in a study of beta chain features in type 1 diabetes. Sequencing targeted expressed TCRB transcripts, as all isolated RNA had been reverse transcribed. Profiled with immunoSEQ multiplex PCR; TCRdb holds only in-frame clones, not every one. The data hold some 410,000 clones, with approximately 10% observed a single time. Sequenced sample: naive CD4+ T cells from blood. The receptors stem from a woman younger than 35 in good health.

The rearrangement links TRBV6-5 to TRBJ2-1; D unclear. Germline lookup yields CDR1 MNHEY and CDR2 SVGAGI. V gave up 6 bases and J gave up 3 bases, with 3 bases separating them. The CDR3 has 11 residues. Here the CDR3 DNA reads TGTGCCAGCAGAAGCTACAATGAGCAGTTCTTC. Encoded protein: CASRSYNEQFF.

This clone has more than one count but fewer than ten. The chain links TRBV5-1 to TRBJ1-5, with D tentatively TRBD1 (6 bases). Trimming cost V 1 base and J 6 bases, with 11 bases left between them. The CDR3 consists of 14 residues. CDR1 SGHRS and CDR2 YFSETQ come from the germline V gene. CDR3: CASSLTGGPQPQHF. In DNA form, the CDR3 reads TGCGCCAGCAGCTTGACCGGGGGGCCTCAGCCCCAGCATTTT.

This clone was observed a handful of times. V is TRBV6-4 and J is TRBJ2-7; no firm D call. CDR3 length: 13 amino acids. Germline-derived CDR1 and CDR2 are MRHNA and SNTAGT. With 2 bases removed from V and 2 bases from J, the gap between germline ends came to 7 bases. This CDR3 is CASSDRLTYEQYV. CDR3 in DNA: TGTGCCAGCAGTGACCGGCTAACCTACGAGCAGTACGTC.

The rearrangement uses TRBV7-2 and TRBJ2-7; possible D gene TRBD2, 6 bases. The CDR3 runs to 13 residues. The V end was cut by 5 bases, the J end by 5 bases, with 13 bases between. Germline CDR1 is SGHTA and CDR2 is FQGNSA. The CDR3 loop reads CASSVTGGHEQYV. The CDR3 coding sequence is TGTGCCAGCAGCGTCACAGGAGGGCACGAGCAGTACGTC.

The chain has TRBV2 and TRBJ2-1, with 11 bases fitting TRBD1. This CDR3 contains 13 residues. Germline trimming cut 3 bases from V and 9 bases from J; bases unmatched to any gene: 1. The germline V gene encodes CDR1 SNHLY and CDR2 FYNNEI. CDR3 residues: CASSEGQGGEQFF. In DNA form, the CDR3 reads TGTGCCAGCAGTGAGGGACAGGGGGGTGAGCAGTTCTTC.

This clone came up once. The V and J genes are TRBV7-2 and TRBJ2-1, with TRBD2 as a possible D gene (5 bases). The V end lost 3 bases, the J end lost 9 bases, and 12 bases lay between the germline ends. Looked up from germline, CDR1 is SGHTA and CDR2 is FQGNSA. The CDR3 runs to 13 residues. As DNA, the CDR3 is TGTGCCAGCAGCTTTTGGGGAGCCTTTGAGCAGTTCTTC. Translation gives CASSFWGAFEQFF.

This clone was observed a handful of times. The V gene is TRBV14, the J gene TRBJ1-5, with 7 bases lining up with TRBD1. This CDR3 spans 14 amino acids. Germline V gene data show CDR1 as SGHDN and CDR2 as FVKESK. V shed 3 bases and J 4 bases; nucleotides not matched to a gene: 3. The DNA for the CDR3 is TGTGCCAGCAGCCAGGGACAGATAAATCAGCCCCAGCATTTT. Protein sequence: CASSQGQINQPQHF.

The rearrangement joins TRBV2 to TRBJ2-1; D gene uncertain. Germline V gene sequence: CDR1 SNHLY, CDR2 FYNNEI. The CDR3 sequence is 14 residues long. Between the trimmed V and J ends, which lost 4 bases and 7 bases, there was a span of 14 bases. The CDR3 nucleotides read TGTGCCAGCAGTGGTGTGACCACCGTTAATGAGCAGTTCTTC. This sequence encodes CASSGVTTVNEQFF.

There are a few counts of this clone. J is TRBJ2-1 and V is TRBV7-2; the match to TRBD2 covers 7 bases. The J segment lost 5 bases and the V segment lost 3 bases, leaving 4 bases of the junction unmatched. This CDR3 spans 14 amino acids. Germline V gene sequence: CDR1 SGHTA, CDR2 FQGNSA. CDR3 loop: CASSFPSGHNEQFF. The CDR3 coding sequence is TGTGCCAGCAGCTTCCCTAGCGGACACAATGAGCAGTTCTTC.

The rearrangement uses TRBV29-1 and TRBJ1-4; no reliable D call. V was trimmed by 1 base and J by 7 bases, leaving 10 bases between them. Germline CDR1 SQVTM, CDR2 ANQGSEA. The CDR3 consists of 13 residues. CDR3 sequence reads: CSVEASGTEKLFF. In DNA form, the CDR3 reads TGCAGCGTTGAAGCGAGTGGAACTGAAAAACTGTTTTTT.

In this sample, this clone turned up a few times. The gene calls are TRBV4-3 and TRBJ2-3; 16 bases are a match to TRBD2. The trim removed 3 bases at V and 7 bases at J, leaving 10 bases unmatched. The CDR3 length is 18 residues. Looked up from germline, CDR1 is LGHNA and CDR2 is YSLEER. This CDR3 is CASSQQTGTSGGAYTQYF. CDR3 DNA sequence: TGCGCCAGCAGCCAGCAGACCGGGACTAGCGGGGGGGCATATACGCAGTATTTT.

This clone was seen more than once but under ten times. The genes are TRBV13 and TRBJ2-4, with 7 nucleotides matching TRBD1. Looked up from germline, CDR1 is PRHDT and CDR2 is FYEKMQ (reference sequence). Losses at the gene ends were 2 bases for V and 5 bases for J; bases not matched to a gene: 12. This CDR3 is 17 amino acids long. The CDR3 DNA reads as TGTGCCAGCAGCTTATTAACCCCCACAGGGGTCCAAAACATTCAGTACTTC. Translating it yields CASSLLTPTGVQNIQYF.

A few counts support this clone. This rearrangement joins TRBV18 to TRBJ1-1; TRBD1 is a possible D gene (5 bases). CDR1 is KGHSH, CDR2 LQKENI, per germline. The CDR3 runs 13 residues. Trimming cost V 0 bases and J 8 bases, with 10 bases left between them. The chain's CDR3 is CASSPPTRDEAFF. The CDR3 coding sequence is TGTGCCAGCTCACCACCGACCAGGGACGAAGCTTTCTTT.

A few counts support this clone. An end of the junction does not agree with germline; a read error may underlie this. V usage is TRBV7-7 and J usage is TRBJ2-1; 13 positions match TRBD2. Germline CDR1 and CDR2: SSHAT and FNYEAQ (reference sequence). The CDR3 length is 15 residues. CDR3 DNA sequence: TGTGCTAGCAGCTCAGGACTAGCGGGAGTCAATGAGCAGTTCTTC. This gives the protein CASSSGLAGVNEQFF.

The chain couples TRBV4-1 to TRBJ1-2; the D is unclear. This CDR3 contains 15 residues. Trimming took off 4 bases at V and 0 bases at J, with 12 bases between the two ends. Germline CDR1 and CDR2: MGHRA and YSYEKL. CDR3 amino acids: CASSRRSQANYGYTF. DNA for the CDR3: TGCGCCAGCAGCCGAAGAAGCCAGGCTAACTATGGCTACACCTTC.

This clone was counted a few times. V is TRBV11-3 and J is TRBJ2-3; a weak D match, TRBD1 (5 bases). CDR3 size: 14 residues. Trimming left V 6 bases short and J 0 bases short, with 10 bases between. From germline, CDR1 is SGHNT and CDR2 YENEEA. The CDR3 sequence is CASRQVRSTDTQYF. The CDR3 DNA reads as TGTGCCAGCAGACAGGTTCGGAGCACAGATACGCAGTATTTT.

A single count supports this clone. This same CDR3 is encoded by further DNA sequences in the sample. The J gene is TRBJ2-7, the V gene TRBV5-4; D is ambiguous. V was pared by 0 bases and J by 4 bases, with 5 bases between. CDR3 length equals 12 residues. Germline V gene sequence: CDR1 SGHNT, CDR2 YYREEE (reference sequence). The CDR3 here is CASSLGRYEQYF. The CDR3 region has the DNA TGTGCCAGCAGCTTGGGACGATACGAGCAGTACTTC.

This chain uses TRBV7-2 with TRBJ2-7; D is unclear. CDR1 and CDR2 from the germline V gene are SGHTA and FQGNSA. This CDR3 spans 12 amino acids. Trimming left V 2 bases short and J 6 bases short, with 8 bases between. The CDR3 sequence: CASSLTWSEQYF. The CDR3 DNA reads TGTGCCAGCAGCTTAACTTGGTCCGAGCAGTACTTC.

The sample holds a few counts of this clone. The chain couples TRBV9 to TRBJ2-3; D possibly corresponds to TRBD1 (6 bases). Trimming removed 7 bases at V and 1 base at J, with 10 bases between. Germline CDR1 and CDR2: SGDLS and YYNGEE. CDR3 length: 13 residues. The CDR3: CASSRGGTDTQYF. For the CDR3, the DNA is TGTGCCAGCTCCAGGGGTGGCACAGATACGCAGTATTTT. Drawing the rest from reference TRBV9 and TRBJ2-3, the complete variable domain is DSGVTQTPKHLITATGQRVTLRCSPRSGDLSVYWYQQSLDQGLQFLIQYYNGEERAKGNILERFSAQQFPDLHSELNLSSLELGDSALYFCASSRGGTDTQYFGPGTRLTVL.

In its sample, this clone was seen a few times. The genes are TRBV7-8 and TRBJ2-5; TRBD1 matches 12 bases. Germline trimming cut 5 bases from V and 3 bases from J; bases unmatched to any gene: 7. CDR1 SGHVS and CDR2 FQNEAQ come from the germline V gene. This CDR3 is built from 16 residues. In nucleotides, the CDR3 is TGTGCCAGCAGCCAGCGGGACAGGGGGCGGGAAGAGACCCAGTACTTC. Amino acids: CASSQRDRGREETQYF.

The gene calls are TRBV5-1 and TRBJ1-1; D remains ambiguous. The CDR3 spans 15 residues. The V gene lost 3 bases and the J gene lost 0 bases, with 12 bases spanning the gap. Germline V gene data show CDR1 as SGHRS and CDR2 as YFSETQ. This chain's CDR3 is CASSSSGAMNTEAFF. The CDR3 DNA follows: TGCGCCAGCAGCTCCTCGGGAGCTATGAACACTGAAGCTTTCTTT.

V gene TRBV5-1 combines with J gene TRBJ2-1; perhaps TRBD1 as D (5 bases). Germline CDR1 and CDR2: SGHRS and YFSETQ. Trimming stripped 0 bases from V and 15 bases from J, with 16 bases between. The CDR3 loop spans 13 amino acids. The CDR3 DNA sequence: TGCGCCAGCAGCTTGGTACGGAACAGGAGTGTGTTCTTC. This sequence encodes CASSLVRNRSVFF.

This clone was counted between two and nine times. This chain links TRBV16 with TRBJ2-2, with D unresolved. Trimming cost V 3 bases and J 7 bases, with 12 bases left between them. This CDR3 region has 14 residues. Germline values: CDR1 KGHSY, CDR2 FQNENV. The DNA of the CDR3 is TGTGCCAGCAGCCACCTCAGCCGCGGCGGGGAGCTGTTTTTT. Its protein is CASSHLSRGGELFF.

J is TRBJ2-3 and V is TRBV2, with D tentatively TRBD2 (6 bases). Germline V gives CDR1 SNHLY, CDR2 FYNNEI. V was trimmed by 2 bases and J by 3 bases, leaving 12 bases between them. This CDR3 is built from 15 residues. CDR3: CASSEQGGKTDTQYF. The DNA of the CDR3 is TGTGCCAGCAGTGAACAGGGCGGGAAAACAGATACGCAGTATTTT. Full variable domain (rest looked up from reference TRBV2 and TRBJ2-3): EPEVTQTPSHQVTQMGQEVILRCVPISNHLYFYWYRQILGQKVEFLVSFYNNEISEKSEIFDDQFSVERPDGSNFTLKIRSTKLEDSAMYFCASSEQGGKTDTQYFGPGTRLTVL.

This clone occurred a few times. Different DNA sequences within this sample yield the same CDR3. In nucleotides, the CDR3 is TGTGCCAGCAGCGTAGTAGGCGGGAGCGGAGAGACCCAGTACTTC. Translating gives CASSVVGGSGETQYF. This chain joins TRBV9 and TRBJ2-5, with 7 nucleotides matching TRBD2. The CDR3 is 15 amino acids. The J segment lost 4 bases and the V segment lost 0 bases, leaving 6 bases of the junction unmatched. CDR1 is SGDLS and CDR2 is YYNGEE in the germline V gene.

This clone was seen only a few times. This chain joins TRBV7-3 and TRBJ2-2; D not resolved. Trimming stripped 5 bases from V and 4 bases from J, with 11 bases between. CDR3 size: 14 residues. Germline V gene sequence: CDR1 SGHTA, CDR2 FQGTGA. The CDR3 here is CASSPSEVTGELFF. The DNA for the CDR3 is TGTGCCAGCAGCCCGTCTGAAGTCACCGGGGAGCTGTTTTTT.

A few counts support this clone. This chain joins TRBV29-1 and TRBJ2-1, with a weak D call TRBD1 (6 bases). The CDR3 sequence is 14 residues long. The V end lost 8 bases, the J end lost 7 bases, and 21 bases lay between the germline ends. Germline lookup yields CDR1 SQVTM and CDR2 ANQGSEA. DNA for the CDR3: TGCAGCCTCTCCCCGGACAGTCCCCCGAATGAGCAGTTCTTC. Protein sequence: CSLSPDSPPNEQFF.